Presented here are 23 T cell receptor beta chains from one specimen sequenced in a study of prognosis after radiotherapy for stage I lung cancer. From genomic DNA, TCR beta CDR3 was amplified by two-round multiplex PCR. For every TRBV and TRBJ gene, a specific primer was used in first-round PCR. TCRdb reanalysed the multiplex PCR reads using MiXCR and keeps one entry per CDR3 protein. The sample includes roughly 14,000 distinct CDR3 sequences, approximately 30% seen only once; the top ten take around 15%. The specimen was PBMCs, collected before or after stereotactic body radiation therapy (not recorded which). These receptors were collected from a donor at least 50 years old with non-small cell lung cancer.

This clonotype is medium-sized by share. V gene TRBV28 combines with J gene TRBJ2-7, with TRBD2 as a possible D gene (5 bases). Between the trimmed V and J ends, which lost 3 bases and 2 bases, there was a span of 8 bases. The CDR3 consists of 13 residues. In germline, CDR1 is MDHEN, CDR2 SYDVKM. The CDR3 here is CASSLGRPYEQYF. The CDR3 region has the DNA TGTGCCAGCAGTTTGGGGAGACCCTACGAGCAGTACTTC. Supplemented by reference TRBV28 and TRBJ2-7, the full variable domain reads DVKVTQSSRYLVKRTGEKVFLECVQDMDHENMFWYRQDPGLGLRLIYFSYDVKMKEKGDIPEGYSVSREKKERFSLILESASTNQTSMYLCASSLGRPYEQYFGPGTRLTVT.

V gene TRBV19 combines with J gene TRBJ2-6; no clear D. V was trimmed by 4 bases and J by 4 bases, leaving 17 bases between them. The CDR3 runs to 17 residues. Germline V gene data show CDR1 as LNHDA and CDR2 as SQIVND (reference sequence). The CDR3 region is CASSKSQTFWGANVLTF. The CDR3 DNA is TGTGCCAGTAGTAAGAGTCAGACCTTCTGGGGGGCCAACGTCCTGACTTTC.

Turning to this clonotype: A far larger clone is one base from this, pointing to a likely read error. J is TRBJ2-3 and V is TRBV6-4; 8 nucleotides align to TRBD2. The CDR3 spans 16 residues. Germline CDR1 and CDR2: MRHNA and SNTAGT. The ends lost 4 bases at V and 0 bases at J; junction bases unmatched: 6. CDR3 nucleotide sequence: TGTGCCAGCAGTGCGGGCAGCGGGGGCAGCACAGATACGCAGTATTTT. Translated: CASSAGSGGSTDTQYF.

The chain employs TRBV7-9 and TRBJ2-2; no reliable D call. CDR1 and CDR2 from the germline V gene are SEHNR and FQNEAQ (reference sequence). V was pared by 4 bases and J by 3 bases, with 12 bases between. The CDR3 consists of 15 residues. CDR3 sequence (DNA): TGTGCCAGCAGCTACCGCCCTTCCCACACCGGGGAGCTGTTTTTT. Encoded protein: CASSYRPSHTGELFF.

This chain connects TRBV5-1 to TRBJ2-7; 8 bases are shared with TRBD2. The CDR3 totals 14 residues. The V gene's germline CDR1 is SGHRS and CDR2 YFSETQ. Trimming cost V 0 bases and J 3 bases; bases outside gene matches: 2. CDR3 protein: CASSLGTSNYEQYF. The DNA for the CDR3 is TGCGCCAGCAGCTTGGGGACTAGCAACTACGAGCAGTACTTC.

This clonotype has at least ten counts. CDR3: CASKPDSSNQETQYF. Here the CDR3 DNA reads TGTGCCAGCAAACCCGACAGCTCTAATCAAGAGACCCAGTACTTC. The gene calls are TRBV2 and TRBJ2-5; perhaps TRBD1 as D (5 bases). Germline V gene sequence: CDR1 SNHLY, CDR2 FYNNEI. Trimming took off 7 bases at V and 2 bases at J, with 17 bases between the two ends. This CDR3 contains 15 residues.

This clonotype qualifies as medium-sized. The chain links TRBV6-5 to TRBJ2-5, with 10 nucleotides matching TRBD2. V shed 2 bases, J shed 3 bases, and the junction held 6 bases outside the gene matches. From germline, CDR1 is MNHEY and CDR2 SVGAGI. There are 16 residues in the CDR3. The CDR3 DNA follows: TGTGCCAGCAGTTACGGAGCGGGGGGGCCTGAAGAGACCCAGTACTTC. Amino acids: CASSYGAGGPEETQYF.

By share, this clonotype counts as medium-sized. V gene TRBV6-5 combines with J gene TRBJ1-6, with D possibly TRBD1 on 6 matching bases. The germline V gene has CDR1 MNHEY and CDR2 SVGAGI. CDR3 size: 15 residues. V lost 6 bases and J 10 bases, leaving 19 bases between the germline ends. The chain's CDR3 is CASSPTGTGSSPLHF. CDR3 nucleotide sequence: TGTGCCAGCAGCCCAACAGGGACGGGTTCCTCACCCCTCCACTTT.

In its sample, this clonotype was seen many times. The chain has TRBV18 and TRBJ1-4, with D tentatively TRBD1 (6 bases). Germline values: CDR1 KGHSH, CDR2 LQKENI. V dropped 3 bases and J dropped 4 bases, with 15 bases sitting between them. The CDR3 is 16 amino acids. CDR3 nucleotides: TGTGCCAGCTCACCGTGGGGCGGGGGCCTTAATGAAAAACTGTTTTTT. Translation: CASSPWGGGLNEKLFF.

This clonotype is classed as medium-sized. The genes are TRBV5-1 and TRBJ1-6; weak D call: TRBD1 (5 bases). CDR3 length: 13 residues. The V end was cut by 2 bases, the J end by 8 bases, with 8 bases between. Germline V gene lookup returns CDR1 SGHRS and CDR2 YFSETQ. The CDR3 nucleotides read TGCGCCAGCAGCTTATCGACAGATTCACCCCTCCACTTT. Protein product: CASSLSTDSPLHF.

In its sample, this clonotype ranks as medium-sized (0.01 to 0.1%). This chain uses TRBV19 with TRBJ1-6; D is ambiguous. Trimming took 0 bases from V and 10 from J, leaving 13 bases between them. This CDR3 region has 15 residues. Germline assignment: CDR1 LNHDA and CDR2 SQIVND (reference sequence). CDR3 protein: CASSIDGVPNSPLHF. The CDR3 region has the DNA TGTGCCAGTAGTATAGACGGAGTTCCCAACTCACCCCTCCACTTT. Full variable domain (rest looked up from reference TRBV19 and TRBJ1-6): DGGITQSPKYLFRKEGQNVTLSCEQNLNHDAMYWYRQDPGQGLRLIYYSQIVNDFQKGDIAEGYSVSREKKESFPLTVTSAQKNPTAFYLCASSIDGVPNSPLHFGNGTRLTVT.

By share, this clonotype ranks as medium-sized. The gene calls are TRBV20-1 and TRBJ2-1, with 8 bases aligning to TRBD2. There are 15 residues in the CDR3. Germline loops: CDR1 DFQATT, CDR2 SNEGSKA (reference sequence). Trimming at V came to 6 bases and at J to 7 bases, leaving 14 bases not matched to a gene. The CDR3 nucleotides read TGCAGTGCACTAATTCCGGGACTAGAGGTGAATGAGCAGTTCTTC. Amino acids: CSALIPGLEVNEQFF.

Sample share makes this clonotype medium-sized. The chain employs TRBV6-5 and TRBJ2-3; D may correspond to TRBD1 or TRBD2 (7 bases each). Deletions cut 0 bases from V and 9 bases from J, with 19 bases between. The CDR3 is 16 residues long. Per germline, CDR1 MNHEY and CDR2 SVGAGI. The CDR3 loop reads CASSYSTGEGKNTQYF. Written as DNA, the CDR3 is TGTGCCAGCAGTTACTCCACAGGGGAGGGAAAGAACACGCAGTATTTT.

Only a few counts were recorded for this clonotype. The gene calls are TRBV7-2 and TRBJ2-5, with unresolved D. Germline values: CDR1 SGHTA, CDR2 FQGNSA. The CDR3 extends over 14 amino acids. Between the trimmed V and J ends, which lost 5 bases and 1 base, there was a span of 11 bases. The CDR3 protein is CASSRPEPQETQYF. The CDR3 DNA reads as TGTGCCAGCAGCAGGCCCGAACCCCAAGAGACCCAGTACTTC.

This clonotype was detected ten times or more. The chain has TRBV10-2 and TRBJ1-1; D is uncertain. CDR3 length equals 16 residues. The germline CDR1 and CDR2 sequences are WSHSY and SAAADI. Trimming pared 3 bases from V and 3 bases from J, leaving 17 bases between. CDR3 sequence (DNA): TGCGCCAGCAGTGAAGTAGGCCTAGGCGAGGACACTGAAGCTTTCTTT. Residues: CASSEVGLGEDTEAFF.

This clonotype has a count of ten or more. V is TRBV20-1 and J is TRBJ1-5; 8 bases are a match to TRBD1. The CDR3 contains 14 residues. The germline CDR1 and CDR2 sequences are DFQATT and SNEGSKA (reference sequence). Trimming cost V 7 bases and J 3 bases; bases outside gene matches: 8. Written as DNA, the CDR3 is TGCAGTGTCCCGGACAGGGTCCACAATCAGCCCCAGCATTTT. Protein sequence: CSVPDRVHNQPQHF.

This clonotype is medium-sized (0.01 to 0.1%) by share. This chain joins TRBV27 and TRBJ2-2; D uncertain. Germline loops: CDR1 MNHEY, CDR2 SMNVEV (reference sequence). The CDR3 has 14 amino acids. V lost 3 bases and J 1 base, leaving 6 bases between the germline ends. CDR3 in amino acids: CASSFGWNTGELFF. The CDR3 coding sequence is TGTGCCAGCAGTTTTGGGTGGAACACCGGGGAGCTGTTTTTT.

This clonotype is categorized as medium-sized. The rearrangement links TRBV28 to TRBJ2-7; D unresolved. CDR3 size: 11 residues. Deletions cut 7 bases from V and 2 bases from J, with 6 bases between. The germline V gene has CDR1 MDHEN and CDR2 SYDVKM. The CDR3 nucleotides are TGTGCCAGCACCTGGGCCTACGAGCAGTACTTC. Encoded protein: CASTWAYEQYF. Complete variable domain (other parts from reference TRBV28 and TRBJ2-7): DVKVTQSSRYLVKRTGEKVFLECVQDMDHENMFWYRQDPGLGLRLIYFSYDVKMKEKGDIPEGYSVSREKKERFSLILESASTNQTSMYLCASTWAYEQYFGPGTRLTVT.

This clonotype is labeled medium-sized. The chain recombines TRBV28 with TRBJ2-2, with 8 nucleotides matching TRBD1. The CDR3 has 16 amino acids. V lost 5 bases and J lost 6; bases outside the gene matches: 11. The germline gives CDR1 MDHEN, CDR2 SYDVKM. CDR3: CASSLQDRGWAGELFF. In DNA, the CDR3 is TGTGCCAGCAGTCTCCAAGACAGGGGTTGGGCCGGGGAGCTGTTTTTT.

This clonotype was found many times. V usage is TRBV25-1 and J usage is TRBJ1-4; TRBD1 agrees at 9 bases. CDR1 and CDR2 (germline): MGHDK, SYGVNS. V gave up 5 bases and J gave up 13 bases; unmatched junction bases: 5. This CDR3 has 12 amino acids. DNA of the CDR3: TGTGCCAGCAGTCGCGGACAGGGGCTACTGTTTTTT. Protein sequence: CASSRGQGLLFF.

This clonotype was recorded many times. This sequence joins TRBV2 and TRBJ1-3; no firm D call. The V end was cut by 7 bases, the J end by 4 bases, with 14 bases between. Germline CDR1 is SNHLY and CDR2 is FYNNEI. CDR3 length: 14 residues. CDR3: CASTVQAGGNTIYF. The CDR3 DNA reads TGTGCCAGCACCGTTCAGGCTGGCGGAAACACCATATATTTT.

Comment on this clonotype: A much larger clone lies a single base off, so this may be a read error. The chain links TRBV6-2 or TRBV6-3 to TRBJ2-2, with 7 bases fitting TRBD2. The V and J ends lost 0 bases and 6 bases, in that order; junction bases with no gene match: 10. Per the germline V gene, CDR1 is MNHEY and CDR2 is SVGEGT. This CDR3 has 17 amino acids. DNA for the CDR3: TGTGCCAGCAGTTACTCGATCGGGGGGTGTCTGGCCGGGGAGCTGTTTTTT. This encodes CASSYSIGGCLAGELFF.

This clonotype showed up many times. This chain's CDR3 is CAIRGTGSTTGELFF. The CDR3 DNA is TGTGCCATCAGAGGGACAGGGTCGACCACCGGGGAGCTGTTTTTT. The rearrangement links TRBV10-3 to TRBJ2-2, with 9 bases identical to TRBD1. Germline CDR1 ENHRY, CDR2 SYGVKD. Losses at the gene ends were 6 bases for V and 4 bases for J; bases not matched to a gene: 6. The CDR3 sequence is 15 residues long.